A single sample is the source of the 4 T cell receptor beta chains below, sequenced in a study of radiotherapy plus CTLA-4 blockade in lung cancer. The protocol was immunoSEQ multiplex PCR, while the TCRdb copy is restricted to in-frame clones and leaves out a portion. The table includes 15,000 to 20,000 clones, about 82% detected once. Sequenced material: peripheral blood, taken from a patient treated with radiotherapy plus ipilimumab. These receptors all stem from a human donor with non-small cell lung cancer whose response to radiotherapy plus ipilimumab could not be evaluated.

This clone was counted once. This rearrangement joins TRBV27 to TRBJ1-6; D is possibly TRBD1 (5 bases). The CDR3 contains 12 residues. Per germline, CDR1 MNHEY and CDR2 SMNVEV (reference sequence). Trimming removed 4 bases at V and 12 bases at J, with 10 bases between. CDR3 sequence: CASSWGEGPLHF. DNA for the CDR3: TGTGCCAGCAGTTGGGGCGAAGGACCCCTCCACTTT.

Notes on this clone: A junction end diverges from the germline sequence, so it may reflect a read error. This chain joins TRBV7-7 and TRBJ2-1; 16 bases agree with TRBD2. The CDR3 extends over 15 amino acids. The V gene's germline CDR1 is SSHAT and CDR2 FNYEAQ (reference sequence). CDR3 sequence reads: CASSSGTSGRGEQFF. For the CDR3, the DNA is TGTGCTAGCAGCTCTGGGACTAGCGGGAGGGGTGAGCAGTTCTTC.

This chain uses TRBV29-1 with TRBJ2-7; D is perhaps TRBD2 (6 bases). Germline CDR1 SQVTM, CDR2 ANQGSEA. The CDR3 loop spans 15 amino acids. V lost 7 bases to trimming and J lost 0 bases, with 19 bases between them. As DNA, the CDR3 is TGCAGCGCCCTAGCGCCCCCACGCGGCTCCTACGAGCAGTACTTC. Residues: CSALAPPRGSYEQYF.

The chain carries TRBV16 and TRBJ1-2; 7 bases are a match to TRBD1. Germline CDR1 reads KGHSY; CDR2 reads FQNENV. The CDR3 totals 17 residues. Trimming removed 4 bases from V and 4 bases from J; junction bases left unmatched: 15. The CDR3 here is CASSPRQGVSRGYGYTF. For the CDR3, the DNA is TGTGCCAGCAGCCCTAGACAGGGTGTATCGAGAGGCTATGGCTACACCTTC.